This TCR beta chain originates from a study of CD8+ T cells in alopecia areata. Sequencing templates came from extracted RNA that was reverse transcribed into cDNA. Sequencing used immunoSEQ multiplex PCR; TCRdb keeps in-frame clones, though not all of them. The data show roughly 70,000 clones, 29% seen once. The CDR3 loop spans 10 amino acids. Germline V CDR1 and CDR2: SQVTM, ANQGSEA. Trimming pared 4 bases from V and 9 bases from J, leaving 7 bases between. General study results and limits: The study also sequences resident alphabeta T cells of normal skin in scalp samples. Scalp clonality and expanded CD8+ clones among the top 100 were significantly decreased by tofacitinib.

This clone was detected only a few times. What it binds is unknown. Distinct nucleotide sequences in the sample also encode this CDR3. Treatment defined: oral pan-JAK inhibitor, 5-10 mg twice daily. This TCR was sampled from a human donor with alopecia areata. This sample comprised CD8+ T cells sorted from blood, obtained at week 4, from a patient treated with tofacitinib. The V gene is TRBV29-1, the J gene TRBJ2-1; D is unresolved. DNA for the CDR3: TGCAGCGTTGGGGGTACTGAGCAGTTCTTC. Translation: CSVGGTEQFF.